This note documents a single TCR beta chain sequence. This record belongs to a study of Ad26.COV2.S vaccination and SARS-CoV-2 variants. Treatment meaning: about 20 received Ad26.COV2.S at low or high dose, single or two shots; roughly five received placebo; per-sample allocation not given. Collection of samples fell on day 63 after the first vaccine or placebo injection. Trimming took off 0 bases at V and 4 bases at J, with 10 bases between the two ends. CDR1 is SGHNT, CDR2 YYREEE, per germline (reference sequence). This CDR3 contains 14 residues. Repertoires were generated with immunoSEQ multiplex PCR, while TCRdb's copy carries only in-frame clones and drops some. The table has about 390,000 clones, roughly nine tenths seen once.

The chain carries TRBV5-4 and TRBJ1-2; D not resolved. This sequence originates from a person between 18 and 60 years old who received the Ad26.COV2.S COVID-19 vaccine or a placebo. Source: peripheral blood, taken in a trial of Ad26.COV2.S vaccine versus placebo. The CDR3 nucleotides read TGTGCCAGCAGCTTGGTTGGGAGCAGCTATGGCTACACCTTC. Its translation: CASSLVGSSYGYTF.